Detailed here is one T cell receptor beta chain. Its antigen remains unknown. The data were taken from a study of shared clonotypes between healthy human individuals. The data were produced by immunoSEQ multiplex PCR, yet TCRdb's version contains in-frame clones alone and is incomplete. The data show a few million clones, with more than 90% seen just once and around 0.13% held by the top ten. CDR3 size: 14 residues. CDR1 and CDR2 (germline): SGDLS, YYNGEE. V was trimmed by 3 bases and J by 6 bases, leaving 15 bases between them. Memory CD4+ cells were the fraction left after CD45RA+ naive selection. Study-level findings and limits: Non-shared clonotypes displayed generation probabilities falling below those of clonotypes present in all four donors.

The sample comprised naive CD4+ T cells sorted from blood. The subset denotes: CD45RA+ positively selected. The clonotype comes from a man aged 18-30 years in good health. The genes are TRBV9 and TRBJ1-2, with D possibly TRBD1 on 5 matching bases. The CDR3 spells CASSAQRGWDGYTF. As DNA, the CDR3 is TGTGCCAGCAGCGCCCAGAGGGGCTGGGATGGCTACACCTTC.